This T cell receptor (beta chain) was sequenced in a study of T-cell reconstitution after alpha-beta-depleted transplantation in children. This clonotype was counted a few times. The CDR3 runs to 15 residues. Germline CDR1 and CDR2: MNHNS and SASEGT. V was clipped by 7 bases and J by 7 bases, with 20 bases between them. TCRbeta library preparation incorporated unique molecular identifiers. TCRdb reprocessed the PCR reads with MiXCR, giving one entry per CDR3 protein. The sample yields around 500,000 distinct CDR3 sequences, roughly 24% seen once. The chain links TRBV6-1 to TRBJ2-1; D tentatively reads TRBD1 or TRBD2 (7 bases each). This TCR was recovered from a boy under two years old who had a stem cell transplant for acute myeloid leukemia, so the T cells may come from the graft donor. Material: PBMCs, mostly from graft donor cells, obtained 360 days after TCRalphabeta/CD19-depleted stem cell transplant. CDR3 region: CASTFRGGLRNEQFF. The CDR3 nucleotides are TGTGCCAGCACCTTCAGGGGGGGGCTAAGGAATGAGCAGTTCTTC.